This T cell receptor beta chain was profiled in a study of T cell responses to AZD1222 COVID-19 vaccine. TCRdb keeps only in-frame clones here, not all; method: immunoSEQ multiplex PCR. The sample has 180,000 or so clones; less than 90% are singletons. Study-wide findings and caveats: The study identified only a handful of AZD1222 recipients as seropositive at baseline. The span of vaccine-associated CD4 TCRs extended across spike, with dominance at 160-218 and 743-854. In the spike-specific TCR repertoire, nearly half reportedly target unmutated variant regions. Spike-specific TCRs gained breadth and depth after people received two AZD1222 doses.

This CDR3 is 18 amino acids long. Germline V gene sequence: CDR1 LGHNA, CDR2 YSLEER. J lost 5 bases, V lost 0 bases, and 6 bases had no gene match. About this clone itself: The antigen is not known.

The starting material was peripheral blood, obtained on day 0 of AZD1222 vaccination. This clonotype was sampled from an adult in good health. The chain is built from TRBV4-3 and TRBJ2-2, with 13 bases identical to TRBD2. The CDR3 sequence: CASSQDRTSGRETGELFF. The CDR3 nucleotides read TGCGCCAGCAGCCAAGATCGAACTAGCGGGAGGGAAACCGGGGAGCTGTTTTTT.